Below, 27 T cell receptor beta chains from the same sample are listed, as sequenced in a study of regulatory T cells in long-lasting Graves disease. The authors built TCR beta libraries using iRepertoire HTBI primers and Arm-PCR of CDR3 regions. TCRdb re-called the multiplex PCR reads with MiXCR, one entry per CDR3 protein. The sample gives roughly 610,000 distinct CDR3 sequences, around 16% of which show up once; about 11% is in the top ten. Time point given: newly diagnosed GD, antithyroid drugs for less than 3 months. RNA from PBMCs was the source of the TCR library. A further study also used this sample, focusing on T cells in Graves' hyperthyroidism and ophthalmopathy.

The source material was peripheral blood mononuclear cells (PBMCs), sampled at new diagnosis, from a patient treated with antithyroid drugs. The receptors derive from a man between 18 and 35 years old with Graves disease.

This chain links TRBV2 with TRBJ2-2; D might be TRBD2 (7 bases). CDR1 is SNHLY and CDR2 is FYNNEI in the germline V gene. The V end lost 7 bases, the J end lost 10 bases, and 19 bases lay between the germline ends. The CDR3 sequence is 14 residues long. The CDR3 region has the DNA TGTGCCAGCATGGGGGGGGCTGACCTAGTGGAGCTGTTTTTT. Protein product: CASMGGADLVELFF.

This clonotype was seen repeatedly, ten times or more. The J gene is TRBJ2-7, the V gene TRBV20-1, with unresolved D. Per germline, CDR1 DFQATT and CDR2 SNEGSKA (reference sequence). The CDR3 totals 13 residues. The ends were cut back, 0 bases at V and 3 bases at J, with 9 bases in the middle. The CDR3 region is CSARDTGFYEQYF. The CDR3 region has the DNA TGCAGTGCTAGAGATACCGGCTTCTACGAGCAGTACTTC.

CDR3 DNA sequence: TGTGCCATACAGGGGGCAACGTCTGGGGCCAACGTCCTGACTTTC. Translating it yields CAIQGATSGANVLTF. This chain connects TRBV10-3 to TRBJ2-6; 9 bases agree with TRBD1. Germline V gives CDR1 ENHRY, CDR2 SYGVKD. The CDR3 is 15 amino acids. V lost 9 bases, J lost 1 base, and 4 bases stayed unmatched.

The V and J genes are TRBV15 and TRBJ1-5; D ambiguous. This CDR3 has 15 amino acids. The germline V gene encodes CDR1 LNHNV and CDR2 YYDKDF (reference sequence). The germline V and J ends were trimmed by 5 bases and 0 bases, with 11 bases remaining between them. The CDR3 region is CATSSTAYSNQPQHF. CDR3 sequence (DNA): TGTGCCACCAGCTCTACAGCGTATAGCAATCAGCCCCAGCATTTT.

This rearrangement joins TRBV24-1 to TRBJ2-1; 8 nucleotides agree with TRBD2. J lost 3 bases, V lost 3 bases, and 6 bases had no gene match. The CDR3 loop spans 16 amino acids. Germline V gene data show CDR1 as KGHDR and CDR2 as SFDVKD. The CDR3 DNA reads TGTGCCACCAGTGATCGTCGGGCGGGAGGCTACAATGAGCAGTTCTTC. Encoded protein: CATSDRRAGGYNEQFF.

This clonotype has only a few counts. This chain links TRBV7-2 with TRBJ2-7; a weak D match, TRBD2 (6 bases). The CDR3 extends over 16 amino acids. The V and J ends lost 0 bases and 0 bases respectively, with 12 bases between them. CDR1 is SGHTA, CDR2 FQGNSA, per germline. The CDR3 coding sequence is TGTGCCAGCAGCTTAGCCCTTTGGACTAACTCCTACGAGCAGTACTTC. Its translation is CASSLALWTNSYEQYF.

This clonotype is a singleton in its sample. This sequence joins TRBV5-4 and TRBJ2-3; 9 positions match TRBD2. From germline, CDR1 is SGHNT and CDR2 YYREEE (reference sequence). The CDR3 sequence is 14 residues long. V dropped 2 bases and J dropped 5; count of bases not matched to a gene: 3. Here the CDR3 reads CASSFLAGEDTQYF. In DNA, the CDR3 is TGTGCCAGCAGCTTTTTAGCGGGAGAAGATACGCAGTATTTT.

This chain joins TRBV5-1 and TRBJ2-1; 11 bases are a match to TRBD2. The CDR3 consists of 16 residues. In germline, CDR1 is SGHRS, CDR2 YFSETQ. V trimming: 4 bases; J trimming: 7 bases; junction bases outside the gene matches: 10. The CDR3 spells CASSLATSGSWNEQFF. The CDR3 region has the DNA TGCGCCAGCAGCCTGGCCACTAGCGGGAGCTGGAATGAGCAGTTCTTC.

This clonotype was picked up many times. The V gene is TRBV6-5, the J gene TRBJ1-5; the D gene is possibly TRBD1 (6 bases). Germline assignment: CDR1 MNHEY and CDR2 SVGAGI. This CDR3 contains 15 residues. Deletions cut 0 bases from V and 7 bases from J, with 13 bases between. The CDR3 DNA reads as TGTGCCAGCAGTTACTCCTTGGGGGCAGGACAGCCCCAGCATTTT. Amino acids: CASSYSLGAGQPQHF.

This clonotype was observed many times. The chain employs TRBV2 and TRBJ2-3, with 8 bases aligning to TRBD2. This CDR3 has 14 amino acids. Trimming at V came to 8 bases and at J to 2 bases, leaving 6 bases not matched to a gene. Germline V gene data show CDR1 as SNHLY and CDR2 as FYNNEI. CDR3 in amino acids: CASLPTSATDTQYF. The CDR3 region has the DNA TGTGCCAGCCTTCCGACTAGCGCCACAGATACGCAGTATTTT.

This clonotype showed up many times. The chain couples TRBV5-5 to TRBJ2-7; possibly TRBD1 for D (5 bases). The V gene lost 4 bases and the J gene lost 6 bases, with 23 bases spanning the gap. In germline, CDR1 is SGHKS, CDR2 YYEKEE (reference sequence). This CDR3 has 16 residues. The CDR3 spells CASSHRQNAPVGEQYF. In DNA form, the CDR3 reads TGTGCCAGCAGCCACCGACAGAATGCCCCGGTTGGCGAGCAGTACTTC.

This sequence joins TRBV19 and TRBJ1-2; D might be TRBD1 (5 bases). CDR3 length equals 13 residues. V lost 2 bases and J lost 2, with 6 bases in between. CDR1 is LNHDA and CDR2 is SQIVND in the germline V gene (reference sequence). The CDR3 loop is CASSIRDNYGYTF. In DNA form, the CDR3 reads TGTGCCAGTAGTATAAGGGACAACTATGGCTACACCTTC.

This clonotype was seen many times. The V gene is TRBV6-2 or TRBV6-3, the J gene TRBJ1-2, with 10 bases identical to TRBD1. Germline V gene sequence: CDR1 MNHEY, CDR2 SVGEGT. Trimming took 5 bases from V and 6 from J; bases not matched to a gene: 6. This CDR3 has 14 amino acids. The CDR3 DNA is TGTGCCAGCAGTCGGGACAGGGGCCTAGATGGCTACACCTTC. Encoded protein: CASSRDRGLDGYTF.

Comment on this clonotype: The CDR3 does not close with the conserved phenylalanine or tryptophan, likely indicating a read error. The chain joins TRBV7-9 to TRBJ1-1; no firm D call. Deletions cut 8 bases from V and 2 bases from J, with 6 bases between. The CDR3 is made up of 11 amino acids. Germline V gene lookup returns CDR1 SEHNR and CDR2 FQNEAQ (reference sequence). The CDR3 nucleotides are TGTGCCAGCTCCCTTAACACTGAAGCTTTCCTT. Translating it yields CASSLNTEAFL.

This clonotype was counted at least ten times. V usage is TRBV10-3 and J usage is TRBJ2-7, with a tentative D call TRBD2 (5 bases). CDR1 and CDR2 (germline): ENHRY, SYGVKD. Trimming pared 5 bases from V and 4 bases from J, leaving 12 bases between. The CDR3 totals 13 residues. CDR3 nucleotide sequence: TGTGCCATCAGTCAGCGGAGCCATTACGAGCAGTACTTC. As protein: CAISQRSHYEQYF.

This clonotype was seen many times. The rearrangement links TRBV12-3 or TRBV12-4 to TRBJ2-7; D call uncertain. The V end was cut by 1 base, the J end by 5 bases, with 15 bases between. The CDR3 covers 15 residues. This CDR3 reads CASSLGVGLRDEQYF. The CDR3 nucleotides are TGTGCCAGCAGTTTAGGGGTTGGGTTGCGAGACGAGCAGTACTTC.

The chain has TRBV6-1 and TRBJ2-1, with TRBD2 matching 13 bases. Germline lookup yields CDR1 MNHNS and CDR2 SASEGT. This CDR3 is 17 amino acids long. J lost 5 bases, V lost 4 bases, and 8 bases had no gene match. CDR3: CASSAPSGLAGHNEQFF. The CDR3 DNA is TGTGCCAGCAGTGCCCCGTCGGGACTAGCGGGACACAATGAGCAGTTCTTC.

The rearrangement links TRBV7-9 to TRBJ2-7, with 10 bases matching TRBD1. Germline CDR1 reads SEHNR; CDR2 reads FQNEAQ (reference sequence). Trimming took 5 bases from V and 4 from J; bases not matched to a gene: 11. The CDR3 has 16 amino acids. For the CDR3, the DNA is TGTGCCAGCAGCCAGGTGGGGGGACAGGGGACATACGAGCAGTACTTC. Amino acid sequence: CASSQVGGQGTYEQYF.

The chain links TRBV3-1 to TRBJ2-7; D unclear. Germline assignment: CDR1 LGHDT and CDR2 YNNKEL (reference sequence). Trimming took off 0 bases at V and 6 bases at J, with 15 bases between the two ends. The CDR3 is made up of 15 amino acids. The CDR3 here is CASSQDDEPLGEQYF. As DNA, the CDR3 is TGTGCCAGCAGCCAAGATGATGAACCGCTGGGCGAGCAGTACTTC.

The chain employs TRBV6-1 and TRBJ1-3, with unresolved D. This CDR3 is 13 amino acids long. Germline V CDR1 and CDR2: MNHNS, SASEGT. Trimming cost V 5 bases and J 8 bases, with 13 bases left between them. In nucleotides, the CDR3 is TGTGCCAGCAGTCCGGGCCCTGATTACACCATATATTTT. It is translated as CASSPGPDYTIYF.

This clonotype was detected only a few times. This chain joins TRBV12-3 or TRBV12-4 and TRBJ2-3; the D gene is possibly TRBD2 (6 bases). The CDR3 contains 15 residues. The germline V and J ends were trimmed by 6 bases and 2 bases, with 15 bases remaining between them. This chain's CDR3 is CASRPGGWVTDTQYF. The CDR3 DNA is TGTGCCAGCAGACCCGGAGGGTGGGTCACAGATACGCAGTATTTT.

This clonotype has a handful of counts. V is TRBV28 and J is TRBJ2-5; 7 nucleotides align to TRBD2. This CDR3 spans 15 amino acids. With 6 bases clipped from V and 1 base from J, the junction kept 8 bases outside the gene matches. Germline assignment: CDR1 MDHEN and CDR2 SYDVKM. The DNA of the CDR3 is TGTGCCAGCAGCCCCCCTAGCGGAGCCCAAGAGACCCAGTACTTC. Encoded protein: CASSPPSGAQETQYF.

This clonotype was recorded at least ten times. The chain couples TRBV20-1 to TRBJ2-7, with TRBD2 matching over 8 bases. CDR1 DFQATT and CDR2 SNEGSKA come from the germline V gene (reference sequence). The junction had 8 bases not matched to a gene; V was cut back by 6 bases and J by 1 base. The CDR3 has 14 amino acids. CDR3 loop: CSALAGLWSYEQYF. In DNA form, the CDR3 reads TGCAGTGCCTTAGCGGGACTCTGGTCCTACGAGCAGTACTTC.

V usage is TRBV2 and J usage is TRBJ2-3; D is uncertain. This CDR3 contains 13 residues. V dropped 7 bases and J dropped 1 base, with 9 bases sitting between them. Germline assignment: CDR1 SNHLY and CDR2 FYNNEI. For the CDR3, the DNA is TGTGCCAGCAATTACCGAGGCACAGATACGCAGTATTTT. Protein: CASNYRGTDTQYF.

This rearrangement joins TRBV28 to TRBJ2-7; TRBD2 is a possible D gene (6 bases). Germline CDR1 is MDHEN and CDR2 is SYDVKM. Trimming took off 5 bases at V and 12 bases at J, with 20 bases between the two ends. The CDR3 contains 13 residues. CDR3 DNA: TGTGCCAGCAGTACAACCTGGGACTCCCCGGGGTACTTC. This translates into CASSTTWDSPGYF.

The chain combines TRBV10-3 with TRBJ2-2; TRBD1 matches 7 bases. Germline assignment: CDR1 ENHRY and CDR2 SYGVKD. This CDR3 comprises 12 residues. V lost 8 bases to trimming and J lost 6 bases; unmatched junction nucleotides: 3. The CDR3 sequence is CAIEGGAGELFF. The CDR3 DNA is TGTGCCATCGAAGGGGGCGCCGGGGAGCTGTTTTTT.

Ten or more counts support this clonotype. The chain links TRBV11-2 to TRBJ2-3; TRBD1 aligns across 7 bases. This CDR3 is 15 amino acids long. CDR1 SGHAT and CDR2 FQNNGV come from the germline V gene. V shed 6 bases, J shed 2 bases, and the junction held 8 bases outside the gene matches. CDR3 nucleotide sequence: TGTGCCAGCAGTACTCAGGGACAGTACACAGATACGCAGTATTTT. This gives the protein CASSTQGQYTDTQYF.